Detailed here is one T cell receptor (beta chain). This entry comes from a study of blood T cell repertoires in COVID-19. Study at large: Some COVID-19 samples were acute and others convalescent; all came from the United States, Italy and Spain. PBMCs, B-cell-depleted T cells, or T cells provided the cDNA or gDNA that made up the material.

In the original processing: Estimates of nucleated cell counts were drawn from the amplification of reference gene primers. Assay: immunoSEQ multiplex PCR; the TCRdb copy retains only in-frame clones and omits some. From that table come the V and J calls and clone size; the DNA was used to work out D and trimming. The table lists about 250,000 clones, over 80% of them singletons. Participant-reported clinical history was the basis for cohort assignment. CDR1 is LNHDA, CDR2 SQIVND, per germline (reference sequence). The CDR3 spans 15 residues. Germline trimming cut 4 bases from V and 0 bases from J; bases unmatched to any gene: 3.

Sample: PBMCs or T cells enriched from blood (not recorded which). The rearrangement uses TRBV19 and TRBJ1-5; 7 bases agree with TRBD1. The sequence was collected from a woman aged 25 to 39 with acute COVID-19. Here the CDR3 DNA reads TGTGCCAGTAGTACCCAGGGGGTTAGCAATCAGCCCCAGCATTTT. This codes for CASSTQGVSNQPQHF. Complete variable domain (other parts from reference TRBV19 and TRBJ1-5): DGGITQSPKYLFRKEGQNVTLSCEQNLNHDAMYWYRQDPGQGLRLIYYSQIVNDFQKGDIAEGYSVSREKKESFPLTVTSAQKNPTAFYLCASSTQGVSNQPQHFGDGTRLSIL.